Each of the 19 T cell receptor beta chains below was sequenced from the same sample in a study of T cells in Graves' hyperthyroidism and ophthalmopathy. There were TCR beta CDR3 regions amplified from RNA transcripts. The study used the HTBI primer set for a first-round RT-PCR of the TCR CDR3. TCRdb fed the multiplex PCR reads into MiXCR, producing one record per CDR3 protein. The data contain about 680,000 distinct CDR3 sequences, 35% of them singletons. Material: blood. The receptors were sampled from a woman aged 35 to 49 with Graves' hyperthyroidism.

The CDR3 region has the DNA TGTGCCAGCAGTACGGACGACAGGGCGAACTATGGCTACACCTTC. Translating gives CASSTDDRANYGYTF. The J gene is TRBJ1-2, the V gene TRBV6-5, with 7 bases aligning to TRBD1. This CDR3 contains 15 residues. J gave up 2 bases and V 5 bases, and 8 bases lay outside the gene matches. Per the germline V gene, CDR1 is MNHEY and CDR2 is SVGAGI.

The V gene is TRBV2, the J gene TRBJ1-5, with D perhaps TRBD1 (5 bases). The CDR3 is made up of 16 amino acids. Trimming removed 2 bases from V and 5 bases from J, with 16 bases in between. Germline V gene data show CDR1 as SNHLY and CDR2 as FYNNEI. For the CDR3, the DNA is TGTGCCAGCAGTGAACAGGGCAGGGACTTATATCAGCCCCAGCATTTT. It encodes CASSEQGRDLYQPQHF.

The genes are TRBV7-2 and TRBJ2-7; D may be TRBD2 (7 bases). The J call may not be correct, given that the DNA end is closer to TRBJ2-1. The CDR3 contains 16 residues. The germline V gene encodes CDR1 SGHTA and CDR2 FQGNSA. This CDR3 is CASSKGGESSYNEQFF. CDR3 in DNA: TGTGCCAGCAGCAAAGGGGGGGAGAGCTCCTACAATGAGCAGTTCTTC.

This clonotype has a handful of counts. This rearrangement joins TRBV6-2 or TRBV6-3 to TRBJ2-5; D unresolved. Trimming cost V 7 bases and J 2 bases, with 8 bases left between them. The CDR3 has 12 amino acids. Germline CDR1 MNHEY, CDR2 SVGEGT. The CDR3: CASKSPQETQYF. CDR3 DNA sequence: TGTGCCAGCAAGTCACCTCAAGAGACCCAGTACTTC.

The V call is TRBV6-5, the J call TRBJ1-1; D is undetermined. This CDR3 comprises 12 residues. V shed 2 bases and J shed 5 bases, with 6 bases lying between them. Germline CDR1 reads MNHEY; CDR2 reads SVGAGI. The CDR3 spells CASSYLWTEAFF. In DNA form, the CDR3 reads TGTGCCAGCAGTTACCTTTGGACTGAAGCTTTCTTT.

V gene TRBV5-4 combines with J gene TRBJ2-7; 10 positions agree with TRBD2. From germline, CDR1 is SGHNT and CDR2 YYREEE (reference sequence). CDR3 length equals 15 residues. V lost 4 bases to trimming and J lost 0 bases; unmatched junction nucleotides: 4. CDR3 region: CASSRSGRSSYEQYF. The DNA of the CDR3 is TGTGCCAGCAGCCGTAGCGGGAGGAGCTCCTACGAGCAGTACTTC.

The chain joins TRBV6-2 or TRBV6-3 to TRBJ2-7; a weak D match, TRBD1 (5 bases). This CDR3 contains 13 residues. V lost 5 bases and J lost 7, with 15 bases in between. Germline V gene data show CDR1 as MNHEY and CDR2 as SVGEGT. As DNA, the CDR3 is TGTGCCAGCAGTCTTGGGGCGGCGCGGGAGCAGTACTTC. Protein product: CASSLGAAREQYF.

This clonotype was counted a few times. The J gene is TRBJ1-3, the V gene TRBV27; D gene unclear. Germline V CDR1 and CDR2: MNHEY, SMNVEV (reference sequence). The V end was cut by 2 bases, the J end by 4 bases, with 6 bases between. The CDR3 has 13 residues. CDR3 amino acids: CASSLRGGNTIYF. CDR3 nucleotide sequence: TGTGCCAGCAGTTTACGCGGGGGAAACACCATATATTTT.

Ten or more counts support this clonotype. This sequence joins TRBV29-1 and TRBJ2-5; 7 bases are a match to TRBD2. In germline, CDR1 is SQVTM, CDR2 ANQGSEA. After removal of 1 base from V and 4 bases from J, the junction contained 3 bases not matched to a gene. CDR3 size: 13 residues. CDR3 loop: CSVEVPGGETQYF. The CDR3 DNA sequence: TGCAGCGTTGAAGTCCCGGGAGGAGAGACCCAGTACTTC.

A remark on this clonotype: A much larger clone differs by one base, so this may be a read error. The chain uses TRBV10-3 and TRBJ2-7; TRBD1 agrees at 8 bases. The CDR3 is made up of 14 amino acids. The J segment lost 5 bases and the V segment lost 5 bases, leaving 8 bases of the junction unmatched. CDR1 ENHRY and CDR2 SYGVKD come from the germline V gene. Here the CDR3 DNA reads TGTGCCATCAGTTCCTGGACAGGGAGGAACGAGCAGTACTTC. Translation: CAISSWTGRNEQYF.

This clonotype has only a few counts. The chain has TRBV7-2 and TRBJ1-1; D is unclear. This CDR3 comprises 16 residues. Per germline, CDR1 SGHTA and CDR2 FQGNSA. Trimming took 5 bases from V and 6 from J, leaving 22 bases between them. Here the CDR3 DNA reads TGTGCCAGCAGCCCTAACTCCGTGATTGCTAGCTCTGAAGCTTTCTTT. This codes for CASSPNSVIASSEAFF.

The chain carries TRBV6-5 and TRBJ1-5, with D perhaps TRBD1 (5 bases). The V end lost 7 bases, the J end lost 12 bases, and 22 bases lay between the germline ends. This CDR3 has 14 amino acids. Germline values: CDR1 MNHEY, CDR2 SVGAGI. Here the CDR3 reads CASTETGLAGVQHF. The CDR3 nucleotides read TGTGCCAGCACGGAGACGGGGCTGGCCGGCGTCCAGCATTTT.

CDR3 sequence (DNA): TGTGCCAGCAGGACCGGGGCGATGAACACTGAAGCTTTCTTT. This codes for CASRTGAMNTEAFF. This chain links TRBV7-2 with TRBJ1-1; maybe TRBD1 (5 bases). CDR3 length: 14 amino acids. Germline CDR1 SGHTA, CDR2 FQGNSA. Trimming removed 6 bases at V and 0 bases at J, with 11 bases between.

As regards this clonotype: At one boundary the junction diverges from the germline segment, which might be a read error. The chain recombines TRBV20-1 with TRBJ2-2; D uncertain. The CDR3 loop spans 16 amino acids. Germline V gene data show CDR1 as DFQATT and CDR2 as SNEGSKA (reference sequence). CDR3 protein: CSATRPAGVNAGELFF. The DNA for the CDR3 is TGCAGTGCCACCAGACCGGCAGGCGTGAACGCCGGGGAGCTGTTTTTT.

At least ten counts were recorded for this clonotype. The chain links TRBV12-3 or TRBV12-4 to TRBJ2-2, with D possibly being TRBD2 (6 bases). Trimming took off 5 bases at V and 13 bases at J, with 17 bases between the two ends. The CDR3 runs to 13 residues. CDR3 sequence (DNA): TGTGCCAGCAGTCTCCAGGGAGTGGGAGGGCTGTTTTTT. Protein sequence: CASSLQGVGGLFF.

On this clonotype itself: The junction differs from germline at one of its ends, possibly a read error. This rearrangement joins TRBV10-3 to TRBJ2-5, with TRBD2 matching 10 bases. CDR1 and CDR2 from the germline V gene are ENHRY and SYGVKD. The CDR3 consists of 14 residues. DNA for the CDR3: TGTGCCAGCAGTCAAGCGGGAGGGATAGAGACCCAGTACTTC. Translation: CASSQAGGIETQYF.

This clonotype has at least ten counts. V and J are TRBV12-3 or TRBV12-4 and TRBJ2-7; D not certain. V was trimmed by 4 bases and J by 1 base, leaving 11 bases between them. CDR3 length: 14 amino acids. The CDR3 loop reads CASSSFGSSYEQYF. DNA of the CDR3: TGTGCCAGCAGTTCCTTCGGAAGTTCCTACGAGCAGTACTTC.

The V gene is TRBV5-6, the J gene TRBJ2-7, with 7 positions matching TRBD2. CDR1 and CDR2 (germline): SGHDT, YYEEEE. Trimming cost V 2 bases and J 0 bases; bases outside gene matches: 2. This CDR3 has 14 residues. CDR3 nucleotides: TGTGCCAGCAGCTTCCGCGGGAGCTCCTACGAGCAGTACTTC. Protein sequence: CASSFRGSSYEQYF.

This clonotype was counted ten times or more. The chain has TRBV4-3 and TRBJ1-1; 7 nucleotides match TRBD1. Germline values: CDR1 LGHNA, CDR2 YSLEER. V was clipped by 4 bases and J by 1 base; unmatched bases: 6. CDR3 size: 15 residues. In nucleotides, the CDR3 is TGCGCCAGCAGCCGGCTGACAGGGACGAACACTGAAGCTTTCTTT. This codes for CASSRLTGTNTEAFF.